The sequence of this T cell receptor (beta chain) was determined in a study of breast tumors, draining lymph nodes, adjacent tissues. Samples came from axillary lymph nodes draining the breast cancer. TCRdb used MiXCR to reprocess the multiplex PCR reads, holding one entry per CDR3 protein. The sample has about 270,000 distinct CDR3 sequences, roughly 31% seen once. This clonotype was counted only a few times. Sequenced: axillary lymph node tissue. The source is a female donor with breast cancer. Some clones in this sample may be carry-over from other donors' samples.

CDR3 coding DNA: TGTGCCAGCAGTGAACTGAAGACGGAGGGGACTGAAGCTTTCTTT. Translation: CASSELKTEGTEAFF. The chain is built from TRBV2 and TRBJ1-1; D possibly corresponds to TRBD1 (5 bases). CDR1 and CDR2 (germline): SNHLY, FYNNEI. V was shortened by 2 bases and J by 5 bases, with 15 bases between the two germline ends. The CDR3 is made up of 15 amino acids.